This record concerns one T cell receptor (beta chain) sequence. The data were obtained in a study of T-cell reconstitution after alpha-beta-depleted transplantation in children. Unique molecular identifiers were built into the TCRbeta library. TCRdb used MiXCR to reprocess the PCR reads, holding one entry per CDR3 protein. The data contain roughly 610,000 distinct CDR3 sequences, over 9.5% of them singletons. The CDR3 is made up of 13 amino acids. Germline assignment: CDR1 SEHNR and CDR2 FQNEAQ (reference sequence). The V end lost 2 bases, the J end lost 6 bases, and 11 bases lay between the germline ends.

The source is a human donor who donated a stem cell graft to a child with acute myeloid leukemia. The rearrangement uses TRBV7-9 and TRBJ2-7; unclear D gene. The input for sequencing was PBMCs from the stem cell graft donor, taken from the stem cell graft. This chain's CDR3 is CASSLYGIPEQYF. The CDR3, as DNA: TGTGCCAGCAGCTTATATGGCATTCCCGAGCAGTACTTC.